A single sample gave rise to the 21 T cell receptor beta chains below, sequenced in a study of TIL therapy for anti-PD-1-resistant metastatic lung cancer. This was the immunoSEQ v3 assay. The repertoire was sequenced with immunoSEQ multiplex PCR; TCRdb's copy has only in-frame clones and lacks some. This table has 50,000 to 70,000 clones, roughly 66% appearing once. The time point: pre-treatment sample, taken before nivolumab and TIL therapy. The sequenced sample was blood, obtained at baseline. Receptors originate from a person between 25 and 79 years old with non-small cell lung cancer.

The chain is built from TRBV2 and TRBJ2-5, with 9 bases lining up with TRBD2. CDR3 length equals 13 residues. V lost 11 bases to trimming and J lost 4 bases; unmatched junction nucleotides: 8. Germline CDR1 reads SNHLY; CDR2 reads FYNNEI. The chain's CDR3 is CAGGRGGVETQYF. As DNA, the CDR3 is TGTGCCGGAGGGCGGGGGGGCGTAGAGACCCAGTACTTC.

Only one count was recorded for this clone. The chain employs TRBV14 and TRBJ2-5; D not resolved. Looked up from germline, CDR1 is SGHDN and CDR2 is FVKESK. The V end was cut by 5 bases, the J end by 1 base, with 2 bases between. The CDR3 spans 11 residues. CDR3 sequence (DNA): TGTGCCAGCAGCGCCCAAGAGACCCAGTACTTC. Its translation: CASSAQETQYF.

The sample holds many counts of this clone. The rearrangement uses TRBV11-2 and TRBJ1-3, with a weak D call TRBD1 (5 bases). V was pared by 5 bases and J by 0 bases, with 11 bases between. The length of the CDR3 is 15 residues. Germline CDR1 SGHAT, CDR2 FQNNGV. The CDR3 is CASSPRQYSGNTIYF. The CDR3 region has the DNA TGTGCCAGCAGCCCCCGACAGTACTCTGGAAACACCATATATTTT. Based on the CDR3 plus reference TRBV11-2 and TRBJ1-3, the full variable domain is EAGVAQSPRYKIIEKRQSVAFWCNPISGHATLYWYQQILGQGPKLLIQFQNNGVVDDSQLPKDRFSAERLKGVDSTLKIQPAKLEDSAVYLCASSPRQYSGNTIYFGEGSWLTVV.

The rearrangement joins TRBV2 to TRBJ2-2; no reliable D call. Looked up from germline, CDR1 is SNHLY and CDR2 is FYNNEI. V lost 1 base and J 9 bases, leaving 12 bases between the germline ends. The CDR3 covers 14 residues. The CDR3 sequence: CASSEVLGRRELFF. CDR3 nucleotide sequence: TGTGCCAGCAGTGAAGTCTTGGGTAGGAGGGAGCTGTTTTTT.

This chain joins TRBV28 and TRBJ1-1; TRBD1 agrees at 9 bases. V was pared by 7 bases and J by 11 bases, with 8 bases of the junction left unmatched. Germline CDR1 is MDHEN and CDR2 is SYDVKM. This CDR3 spans 12 amino acids. The CDR3 nucleotides are TGTGCCAGCACCCGACGACAGGGGGTGGCTTTCTTT. Its protein product is CASTRRQGVAFF.

Only a few counts were recorded for this clone. The gene calls are TRBV30 and TRBJ1-2; the match to TRBD1 covers 9 bases. The germline V gene has CDR1 GTSNPN and CDR2 SVGIG (reference sequence). The CDR3 totals 14 residues. J gave up 3 bases and V 5 bases, and 7 bases lay outside the gene matches. The CDR3 DNA sequence: TGTGCCTGGGGCCAAGGGACAGGGTACTATGGCTACACCTTC. It translates to CAWGQGTGYYGYTF.

V is TRBV5-6 and J is TRBJ2-7, with a possible D match to TRBD1 (6 bases). CDR1 and CDR2 (germline): SGHDT, YYEEEE. The V end was cut by 5 bases, the J end by 3 bases, with 15 bases between. CDR3 length equals 14 residues. The DNA for the CDR3 is TGTGCCAGCAGACTGGGGGCAGGGCTCTACGAGCAGTACTTC. It specifies CASRLGAGLYEQYF. The whole variable domain, filled in from reference TRBV5-6 and TRBJ2-7, reads DAGVTQSPTHLIKTRGQQVTLRCSPKSGHDTVSWYQQALGQGPQFIFQYYEEEERQRGNFPDRFSGHQFPNYSSELNVNALLLGDSALYLCASRLGAGLYEQYFGPGTRLTVT.

The CDR3 DNA follows: TGTGCCAGCAGTCCTACCTGGTCAGTCTACGAGCAGTACTTC. This encodes CASSPTWSVYEQYF. V gene TRBV6-5 combines with J gene TRBJ2-7; D not certain. Trimming stripped 5 bases from V and 3 bases from J, with 14 bases between. There are 14 residues in the CDR3. Per germline, CDR1 MNHEY and CDR2 SVGAGI.

The CDR3 loop reads CASSYSRETGQPQHF. DNA for the CDR3: TGTGCCAGCAGTTACTCGAGGGAAACGGGCCAGCCCCAGCATTTT. V is TRBV6-5 and J is TRBJ1-5; no reliable D call. Trimming stripped 0 bases from V and 7 bases from J, with 13 bases between. The CDR3 has 15 residues. Per germline, CDR1 MNHEY and CDR2 SVGAGI.

This clone was seen a few times. This chain joins TRBV6-1 and TRBJ1-1, with TRBD1 as a possible D gene (5 bases). Germline loops: CDR1 MNHNS, CDR2 SASEGT. The V end was cut by 5 bases, the J end by 5 bases, with 15 bases between. CDR3 length: 14 residues. The CDR3 nucleotides are TGTGCCAGCAGTAGCGCGGGGGGGTTAACTGAAGCTTTCTTT. Residues: CASSSAGGLTEAFF.

This chain links TRBV15 with TRBJ1-4; TRBD1 might be the D (6 bases). The CDR3 is 13 residues long. The ends were cut back, 6 bases at V and 7 bases at J, with 12 bases in the middle. Germline V gives CDR1 LNHNV, CDR2 YYDKDF (reference sequence). CDR3 bases: TGTGCCACCAGTAGGGACACGGGTGAAAAACTGTTTTTT. The encoded protein is CATSRDTGEKLFF.

This clone came up a few times. The V and J genes are TRBV7-2 and TRBJ2-7, with TRBD2 as a possible D gene (6 bases). V was clipped by 3 bases and J by 5 bases, with 14 bases between them. The CDR3 runs 14 residues. Germline V gives CDR1 SGHTA, CDR2 FQGNSA. CDR3 sequence (DNA): TGTGCCAGCAGCTTTAACCGGGACTTCCACGAGCAGTACTTC. Translating gives CASSFNRDFHEQYF.

This chain uses TRBV6-4 with TRBJ2-1, with 8 nucleotides matching TRBD1. The germline V gene encodes CDR1 MRHNA and CDR2 SNTAGT. The CDR3 is 14 amino acids. Trimming took 6 bases from V and 6 from J; bases not matched to a gene: 7. The CDR3 is CASSVQGVSNEQFF. As DNA, the CDR3 is TGTGCCAGCAGCGTACAGGGGGTGAGCAATGAGCAGTTCTTC.

The gene calls are TRBV5-1 and TRBJ2-7, with D hard to call. Trimming removed 0 bases at V and 7 bases at J, with 17 bases between. CDR1 is SGHRS and CDR2 is YFSETQ in the germline V gene. The CDR3 extends over 15 amino acids. The CDR3 protein is CASSLVSSPPAEQYF. CDR3 nucleotides: TGCGCCAGCAGCTTGGTCTCATCTCCCCCGGCGGAGCAGTACTTC.

V is TRBV19 and J is TRBJ1-5; 7 bases are shared with TRBD1. This CDR3 comprises 12 residues. The V and J ends lost 6 bases and 7 bases, in that order; junction bases with no gene match: 3. Germline V gene sequence: CDR1 LNHDA, CDR2 SQIVND (reference sequence). The CDR3: CASSDRVQPQHF. The CDR3 DNA sequence: TGTGCCAGTAGCGACAGGGTACAGCCCCAGCATTTT.

The chain carries TRBV2 and TRBJ1-5; 12 bases are a match to TRBD1. The CDR3 spans 18 residues. Germline-derived CDR1 and CDR2 are SNHLY and FYNNEI. Trimming took 5 bases from V and 4 from J; bases not matched to a gene: 12. CDR3 DNA sequence: TGTGCCAGCAGTAAAGGGACAGGGGGCGCGTTGGATAATCAGCCCCAGCATTTT. The encoded protein is CASSKGTGGALDNQPQHF. Full variable domain (outside the CDR3, taken from reference TRBV2 and TRBJ1-5): EPEVTQTPSHQVTQMGQEVILRCVPISNHLYFYWYRQILGQKVEFLVSFYNNEISEKSEIFDDQFSVERPDGSNFTLKIRSTKLEDSAMYFCASSKGTGGALDNQPQHFGDGTRLSIL.

As to this clone: Other nucleotide sequences in the sample specify the same CDR3. J is TRBJ1-5 and V is TRBV2, with D unclear. Trimming left V 1 base short and J 6 bases short, with 7 bases between. Per germline, CDR1 SNHLY and CDR2 FYNNEI. The CDR3 contains 13 residues. The CDR3 DNA sequence: TGTGCCAGCAGTGAAGAAGGGATTCAGCCCCAGCATTTT. Encoded protein: CASSEEGIQPQHF.

By its share, this clone is medium-sized. This chain joins TRBV21-1 and TRBJ2-6; TRBD1 reflects the table's D call only, with no check against the DNA. TRBV21-1 is noted as a pseudogene. The CDR3 totals 16 residues. For the CDR3, the DNA is TGTGCCAGCGAGGACAGGGGGAACTTCGGGGCCAACGTCCTGACTTTC. Amino acids: CASEDRGNFGANVLTF.

V usage is TRBV7-2 and J usage is TRBJ2-2; D remains ambiguous. V was shortened by 1 base and J by 1 base, with 7 bases between the two germline ends. The CDR3 covers 15 residues. The germline V gene encodes CDR1 SGHTA and CDR2 FQGNSA. CDR3 in amino acids: CASSLVAGNTGELFF. The CDR3 DNA reads as TGTGCCAGCAGCTTAGTGGCAGGGAACACCGGGGAGCTGTTTTTT.

The chain carries TRBV5-8 and TRBJ2-1, with D tentatively TRBD2 (5 bases). Deletions cut 3 bases from V and 0 bases from J, with 16 bases between. Germline V gives CDR1 SGHTS, CDR2 YDEGEE. This CDR3 has 17 amino acids. CDR3: CASSSPNRDSSYNEQFF. In nucleotides, the CDR3 is TGTGCCAGCAGCTCACCTAATCGGGATTCCTCCTACAATGAGCAGTTCTTC. The full variable domain, completed using reference TRBV5-8 and TRBJ2-1, is EAGVTQSPTHLIKTRGQQATLRCSPISGHTSVYWYQQALGLGLQFLLWYDEGEERNRGNFPPRFSGRQFPNYSSELNVNALELEDSALYLCASSSPNRDSSYNEQFFGPGTRLTVL.

The table lists this clone with a few counts. This chain uses TRBV19 with TRBJ1-1, with TRBD1 identical over 7 bases. Germline CDR1 reads LNHDA; CDR2 reads SQIVND (reference sequence). The CDR3 totals 14 residues. Trimming at V came to 6 bases and at J to 1 base, leaving 5 bases not matched to a gene. The CDR3 sequence is CASRGTERNTEAFF. The CDR3 bases are TGTGCCAGTAGAGGGACAGAGAGGAACACTGAAGCTTTCTTT.